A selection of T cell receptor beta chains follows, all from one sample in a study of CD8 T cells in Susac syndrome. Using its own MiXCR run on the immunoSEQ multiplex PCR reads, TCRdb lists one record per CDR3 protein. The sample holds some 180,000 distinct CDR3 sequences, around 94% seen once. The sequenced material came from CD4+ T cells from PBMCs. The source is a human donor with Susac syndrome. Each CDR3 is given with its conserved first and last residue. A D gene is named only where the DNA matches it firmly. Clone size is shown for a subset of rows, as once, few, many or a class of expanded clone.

CDR3: CASSWVNEQFF
DNA: TGTGCCAGCAGCTGGGTTAATGAGCAGTTCTTC
V: TRBV7-2
J: TRBJ2-1
D: NA
size: NA

CDR3: CASNSGSPSYEQYF
DNA: TGTGCCAGCAACTCCGGGTCGCCATCCTACGAGCAGTACTTC
V: TRBV28
J: TRBJ2-7
D: NA
size: NA

CDR3: CASGLNQPQHF
DNA: TGTGCTAGTGGTTTAAATCAGCCCCAGCATTTT
V: TRBV12-5
J: TRBJ1-5
D: NA
size: NA

CDR3: CAWRWGAYGYTF
DNA: TGTGCCTGGAGGTGGGGCGCGTATGGCTACACCTTC
V: TRBV30
J: TRBJ1-2
D: NA
size: NA

CDR3: CSALSAFSSYNEQFF
DNA: TGCAGTGCTCTATCGGCGTTTAGCTCCTACAATGAGCAGTTCTTC
V: TRBV20-1
J: TRBJ2-1
D: NA
size: NA

CDR3: CSGTGGPDYEQYF
DNA: TGCAGCGGCACAGGGGGCCCCGACTACGAGCAGTACTTC
V: TRBV29-1
J: TRBJ2-7
D: TRBD1
size: NA

CDR3: CASSPSLTGGMNTEAFF
DNA: TGTGCCAGCTCACCTTCTTTAACGGGAGGCATGAACACTGAAGCTTTCTTT
V: TRBV18
J: TRBJ1-1
D: NA
size: NA

CDR3: CASSTPMGTGELFF
DNA: TGTGCCAGCAGCACCCCAATGGGGACCGGGGAGCTGTTTTTT
V: TRBV12-3/TRBV12-4
J: TRBJ2-2
D: NA
size: NA

CDR3: CASSSSGPAVNTEAFF
DNA: TGTGCCAGCAGTTCGAGTGGGCCCGCGGTGAACACTGAAGCTTTCTTT
V: TRBV6-5
J: TRBJ1-1
D: NA
size: NA

CDR3: CASRLPGVETQYF
DNA: TGTGCCAGCAGATTACCAGGGGTGGAGACCCAGTACTTC
V: TRBV28
J: TRBJ2-5
D: NA
size: NA

CDR3: CSARDGVALGELFF
DNA: TGCAGTGCTAGAGATGGGGTAGCACTCGGGGAGCTGTTTTTT
V: TRBV20-1
J: TRBJ2-2
D: NA
size: NA

CDR3: CSVALSLDQPQHF
DNA: TGCAGCGTTGCCCTATCCCTGGATCAGCCCCAGCATTTT
V: TRBV29-1
J: TRBJ1-5
D: NA
size: NA

CDR3: CASSPMLRGDQPQHF
DNA: TGTGCCAGCAGCCCAATGTTAAGGGGCGATCAGCCCCAGCATTTT
V: TRBV4-2
J: TRBJ1-5
D: NA
size: NA

CDR3: CASSLGLGGSYEQYF
DNA: TGTGCCAGCAGCTTAGGTCTAGGAGGGTCCTACGAGCAGTACTTC
V: TRBV7-9
J: TRBJ2-7
D: NA
size: NA

CDR3: CSARTSGGAGVENEQFF
DNA: TGCAGTGCCAGGACTAGCGGGGGGGCCGGGGTGGAAAATGAGCAGTTCTTC
V: TRBV20-1
J: TRBJ2-1
D: TRBD2
size: NA

CDR3: CSATAGDRSSYEQYF
DNA: TGCAGTGCTACGGCCGGGGACCGAAGCTCCTACGAGCAGTACTTC
V: TRBV20-1
J: TRBJ2-7
D: NA
size: NA

CDR3: CASSIPRTGSSNEQFF
DNA: TGTGCCAGTAGTATCCCCCGGACAGGGTCCTCGAATGAGCAGTTCTTC
V: TRBV19
J: TRBJ2-1
D: TRBD1
size: NA

CDR3: CSARAGFNQPQHF
DNA: TGCAGTGCTAGAGCAGGCTTCAATCAGCCCCAGCATTTT
V: TRBV20-1
J: TRBJ1-5
D: NA
size: NA

CDR3: CASSTLRGGRTDTQYF
DNA: TGTGCCAGCTCGACACTTAGGGGTGGTCGCACAGATACGCAGTATTTT
V: TRBV18
J: TRBJ2-3
D: NA
size: NA

CDR3: CSARGDSVYGYTF
DNA: TGCAGTGCTAGGGGGGACAGTGTCTATGGCTACACCTTC
V: TRBV20-1
J: TRBJ1-2
D: TRBD1
size: NA

CDR3: CASSPRTVSVETQYF
DNA: TGCGCCAGCAGCCCCCGGACAGTATCCGTTGAGACCCAGTACTTC
V: TRBV4-1
J: TRBJ2-5
D: NA
size: NA

CDR3: CAWSVVPGQGAREQYF
DNA: TGTGCCTGGAGTGTAGTCCCGGGACAGGGGGCCAGGGAGCAGTACTTC
V: TRBV30
J: TRBJ2-7
D: TRBD1
size: few

CDR3: CAWNPGPPGELFF
DNA: TGTGCCTGGAACCCAGGGCCCCCCGGGGAGCTGTTTTTT
V: TRBV30
J: TRBJ2-2
D: NA
size: NA

CDR3: CSARDREGYTF
DNA: TGCAGTGCTCGGGACAGGGAGGGCTACACCTTC
V: TRBV20-1
J: TRBJ1-2
D: TRBD1
size: NA

CDR3: CASSVAVRGGQADTQYF
DNA: TGTGCCAGCAGCGTAGCGGTGCGGGGGGGCCAAGCAGATACGCAGTATTTT
V: TRBV9
J: TRBJ2-3
D: TRBD2
size: NA

CDR3: CSARGEGATNYGYTF
DNA: TGCAGTGCTAGGGGGGAGGGGGCGACGAACTATGGCTACACCTTC
V: TRBV20-1
J: TRBJ1-2
D: TRBD1
size: NA

CDR3: CASMGRMHEQFF
DNA: TGTGCCAGCATGGGACGGATGCATGAGCAGTTCTTC
V: TRBV2
J: TRBJ2-1
D: NA
size: NA

CDR3: CASSATHSYNEQFF
DNA: TGTGCCAGCAGTGCAACCCACTCCTACAATGAGCAGTTCTTC
V: TRBV25-1
J: TRBJ2-1
D: NA
size: NA

CDR3: CASSRIYTEAFF
DNA: TGTGCCAGCAGCCGAATTTACACTGAAGCTTTCTTT
V: TRBV7-2
J: TRBJ1-1
D: NA
size: NA

CDR3: CASTVVKGEGFNEQFF
DNA: TGTGCCAGCACTGTGGTAAAAGGGGAAGGGTTCAATGAGCAGTTCTTC
V: TRBV6-1
J: TRBJ2-1
D: NA
size: NA

CDR3: CASSLQTGRVKNIQYF
DNA: TGTGCCAGCAGTTTACAGACAGGGAGAGTCAAAAACATTCAGTACTTC
V: TRBV28
J: TRBJ2-4
D: TRBD1
size: NA

CDR3: CASRDTNQPQHF
DNA: TGTGCCAGCAGAGATACCAATCAGCCCCAGCATTTT
V: TRBV2
J: TRBJ1-5
D: NA
size: NA

CDR3: CASSPARLMNTEAFF
DNA: TGTGCCAGCTCACCAGCCAGGCTCATGAACACTGAAGCTTTCTTT
V: TRBV18
J: TRBJ1-1
D: NA
size: NA

CDR3: CASSSWTGERNNEQFF
DNA: TGTGCCAGCAGCTCCTGGACAGGGGAGAGAAACAATGAGCAGTTCTTC
V: TRBV3-1
J: TRBJ2-1
D: TRBD1
size: NA

CDR3: CSAKDWVSTDTQYF
DNA: TGCAGTGCTAAGGACTGGGTTAGCACAGATACGCAGTATTTT
V: TRBV20-1
J: TRBJ2-3
D: NA
size: NA

CDR3: CASSVRYTGELFF
DNA: TGTGCCAGCAGTGTCAGGTACACCGGGGAGCTGTTTTTT
V: TRBV2
J: TRBJ2-2
D: NA
size: NA

CDR3: CASSPGSSQETQYF
DNA: TGCGCCAGCAGCCCTGGCTCGAGCCAAGAGACCCAGTACTTC
V: TRBV5-1
J: TRBJ2-5
D: NA
size: NA

CDR3: CSASGHSSYEQYF
DNA: TGCAGTGCTAGCGGGCACAGCTCCTACGAGCAGTACTTC
V: TRBV20-1
J: TRBJ2-7
D: NA
size: NA

CDR3: CSAKRGGNQPQHF
DNA: TGCAGTGCGAAGAGGGGTGGCAATCAGCCCCAGCATTTT
V: TRBV20-1
J: TRBJ1-5
D: NA
size: NA

CDR3: CASSQEWDYNEQFF
DNA: TGCGCCAGCAGCCAAGAATGGGACTACAATGAGCAGTTCTTC
V: TRBV4-3
J: TRBJ2-1
D: NA
size: NA

CDR3: CASSTGQGGYTIYF
DNA: TGCGCCAGCAGCACCGGACAGGGCGGTTACACCATATATTTT
V: TRBV5-1
J: TRBJ1-3
D: TRBD1
size: once

CDR3: CAAGTSGRDQETQYF
DNA: TGTGCCGCCGGGACTAGCGGGAGAGACCAAGAGACCCAGTACTTC
V: TRBV6-2/TRBV6-3
J: TRBJ2-5
D: TRBD2
size: NA

CDR3: CASSLLGPRDEQYF
DNA: TGTGCCAGCAGTTTATTAGGGCCGCGGGACGAGCAGTACTTC
V: TRBV27
J: TRBJ2-7
D: NA
size: NA

CDR3: CASSEALETQYF
DNA: TGTGCCAGCAGTGAAGCGTTGGAGACCCAGTACTTC
V: TRBV2
J: TRBJ2-5
D: NA
size: NA

CDR3: CAISASGGIYEQFF
DNA: TGTGCCATCAGTGCTAGCGGGGGGATCTATGAGCAGTTCTTC
V: TRBV10-3
J: TRBJ2-1
D: TRBD2
size: NA